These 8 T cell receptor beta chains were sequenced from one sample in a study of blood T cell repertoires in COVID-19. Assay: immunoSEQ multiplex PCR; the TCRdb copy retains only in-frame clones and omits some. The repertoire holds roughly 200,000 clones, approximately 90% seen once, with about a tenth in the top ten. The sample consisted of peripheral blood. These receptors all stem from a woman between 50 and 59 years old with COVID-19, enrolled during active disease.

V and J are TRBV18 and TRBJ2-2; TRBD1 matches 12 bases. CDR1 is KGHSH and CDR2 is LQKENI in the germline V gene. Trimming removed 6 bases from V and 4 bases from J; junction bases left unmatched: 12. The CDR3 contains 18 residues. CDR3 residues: CASSHTQPGQGATGELFF. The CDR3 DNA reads TGTGCCAGCTCTCATACCCAACCGGGACAGGGGGCCACCGGGGAGCTGTTTTTT.

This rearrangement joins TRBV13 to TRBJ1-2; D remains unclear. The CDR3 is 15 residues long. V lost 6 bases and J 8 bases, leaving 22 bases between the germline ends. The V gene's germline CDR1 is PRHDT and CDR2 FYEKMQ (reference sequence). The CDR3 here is CASRLNGRRVEGYTF. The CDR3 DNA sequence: TGTGCCAGCAGATTAAATGGCAGACGGGTCGAGGGCTACACCTTC.

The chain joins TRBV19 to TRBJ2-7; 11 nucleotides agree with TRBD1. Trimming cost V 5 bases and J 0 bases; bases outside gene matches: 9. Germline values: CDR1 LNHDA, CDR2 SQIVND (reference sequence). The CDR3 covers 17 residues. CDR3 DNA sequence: TGTGCCAGTAGTCCCCGGACAGGGGGCCACAACTCCTACGAGCAGTACTTC. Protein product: CASSPRTGGHNSYEQYF. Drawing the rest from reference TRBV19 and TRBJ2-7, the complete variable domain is DGGITQSPKYLFRKEGQNVTLSCEQNLNHDAMYWYRQDPGQGLRLIYYSQIVNDFQKGDIAEGYSVSREKKESFPLTVTSAQKNPTAFYLCASSPRTGGHNSYEQYFGPGTRLTVT.

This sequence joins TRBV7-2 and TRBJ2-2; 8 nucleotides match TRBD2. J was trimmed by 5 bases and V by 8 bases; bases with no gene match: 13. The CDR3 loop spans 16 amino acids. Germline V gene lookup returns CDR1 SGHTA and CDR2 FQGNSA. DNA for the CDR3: TGTGCCAGCTCCGCTGGGCGGGGGGTAGAGACCGGGGAGCTGTTTTTT. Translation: CASSAGRGVETGELFF.

Here the CDR3 reads CAIGSFGLRDSNQPQHF. CDR3 bases: TGTGCCATCGGGAGTTTTGGGTTGAGGGATAGCAATCAGCCCCAGCATTTT. This chain joins TRBV28 and TRBJ1-5; D call uncertain. From germline, CDR1 is MDHEN and CDR2 SYDVKM. The CDR3 contains 17 residues. Trimming took 10 bases from V and 0 from J, leaving 22 bases between them.

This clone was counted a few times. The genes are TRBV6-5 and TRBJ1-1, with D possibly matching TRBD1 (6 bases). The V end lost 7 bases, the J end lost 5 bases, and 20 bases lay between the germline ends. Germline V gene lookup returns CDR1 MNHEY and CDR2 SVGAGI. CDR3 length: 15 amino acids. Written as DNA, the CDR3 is TGTGCCAGCATACTCCCCCGGCCACAGGGAACTGAAGCTTTCTTT. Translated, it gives CASILPRPQGTEAFF.

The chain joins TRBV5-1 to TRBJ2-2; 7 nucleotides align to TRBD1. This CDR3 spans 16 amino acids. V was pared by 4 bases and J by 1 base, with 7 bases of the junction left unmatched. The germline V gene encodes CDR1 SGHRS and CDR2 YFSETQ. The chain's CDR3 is CASSPRTGRNTGELFF. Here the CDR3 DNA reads TGCGCCAGCAGCCCGAGGACAGGACGGAACACCGGGGAGCTGTTTTTT. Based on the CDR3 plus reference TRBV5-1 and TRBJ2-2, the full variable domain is KAGVTQTPRYLIKTRGQQVTLSCSPISGHRSVSWYQQTPGQGLQFLFEYFSETQRNKGNFPGRFSGRQFSNSRSEMNVSTLELGDSALYLCASSPRTGRNTGELFFGEGSRLTVL.

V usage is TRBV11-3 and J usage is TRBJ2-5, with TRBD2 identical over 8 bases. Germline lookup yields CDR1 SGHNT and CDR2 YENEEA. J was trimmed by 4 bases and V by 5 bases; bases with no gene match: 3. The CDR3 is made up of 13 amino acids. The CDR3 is CASSPGGSETQYF. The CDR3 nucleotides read TGTGCCAGCAGCCCGGGGGGGTCAGAGACCCAGTACTTC.